Listed below are T cell receptor beta chains from one sample, sequenced in a study of blood T cell repertoires in COVID-19. The protocol was immunoSEQ multiplex PCR, while the TCRdb copy is restricted to in-frame clones and leaves out a portion. Of under 300,000 clones in the sample, about nine tenths were seen once. The sample consisted of peripheral blood. Receptors were obtained from a man aged 55 to 70 who had recovered from COVID-19. Each CDR3 is given without its conserved first and last residue. Each record gives: J gene, V gene, CDR3 protein.

J: TRBJ2-7
V: TRBV4-2
CDR3: ASSQAYGYEQY

J: TRBJ1-6
V: TRBV3-1/TRBV3-2
CDR3: ASSQVAGFNSPLH

J: TRBJ2-1
V: TRBV19
CDR3: ASSITSGVYNEQF

J: TRBJ1-4
V: TRBV5-1
CDR3: ASSETGYNEKLF

J: TRBJ1-2
V: TRBV20-1
CDR3: SASGAGNYGYT

J: TRBJ1-5
V: TRBV19
CDR3: ASKGDFQPQH

J: TRBJ1-6
V: TRBV30
CDR3: AWGRESSYNSPLH

J: TRBJ1-3
V: TRBV9
CDR3: ASSVGLSGNTIY

J: TRBJ1-1
V: TRBV5-4
CDR3: ASSLADRGEAF

J: TRBJ1-2
V: TRBV11-1
CDR3: ASSQARHPYYGYT

J: TRBJ1-2
V: TRBV10-3
CDR3: AISLQGDYGYT

J: TRBJ2-5
V: TRBV3-1/TRBV3-2
CDR3: ASSLRTSGGATETQY

J: TRBJ2-2
V: TRBV5-1
CDR3: ASSLSKDSTGELF

J: TRBJ2-1
V: TRBV23-1
CDR3: ASSQRPGTCLNEQF

J: TRBJ2-3
V: TRBV24-1
CDR3: ATSDTRTYSTDTQY

J: TRBJ2-3
V: TRBV29-1
CDR3: SVDPQGANTDTQY

J: TRBJ2-5
V: TRBV7-2
CDR3: ASSFGQGQETQY

J: TRBJ2-5
V: TRBV5-5
CDR3: ASSLAGAQGQETQY

J: TRBJ2-3
V: TRBV9
CDR3: ASSPVRSEGTDTQY

J: TRBJ2-7
V: TRBV18
CDR3: ASSRNRDSYEQY

J: TRBJ1-3
V: TRBV2
CDR3: ASSDQASSGNTIY

J: TRBJ1-5
V: TRBV30
CDR3: AWSVGGGAGTQH

J: TRBJ2-5
V: TRBV19
CDR3: ASSTRETQY

J: TRBJ1-1
V: TRBV7-9
CDR3: ASSFVGRTEAF

J: TRBJ1-3
V: TRBV12-3/TRBV12-4
CDR3: ASSLQGGNTIY

J: TRBJ1-2
V: TRBV5-4
CDR3: ASSLLGTENNYGYT

J: TRBJ2-7
V: TRBV30
CDR3: AWSLKGYEQY

J: TRBJ1-5
V: TRBV5-1
CDR3: AIHGGQGMEEYQPQH

J: TRBJ2-5
V: TRBV18
CDR3: ASSPLTGPQETQY

J: TRBJ1-4
V: TRBV10-3
CDR3: AIANGGKEKLF

J: TRBJ1-3
V: TRBV5-1
CDR3: ASSSGPRTKTGTGNTIY

J: TRBJ1-4
V: TRBV7-9
CDR3: ASSPGVATNEKLF

J: TRBJ2-1
V: TRBV7-9
CDR3: ASSFSGGSYNEQF

J: TRBJ1-2
V: TRBV3-1/TRBV3-2
CDR3: ASSQADGGGYT

J: TRBJ1-5
V: TRBV19
CDR3: ASSIAGNEIEQPQH

J: TRBJ2-6
V: TRBV14
CDR3: ASSRAPPSGANVLT

J: TRBJ2-5
V: TRBV2
CDR3: AILAHPLAGAYVQY

J: TRBJ2-1
V: TRBV30
CDR3: AWSGYNEQF

J: TRBJ2-3
V: TRBV28
CDR3: ASSLSGGPTLPDTQY

J: TRBJ2-7
V: TRBV6-1
CDR3: ASSEYGRTYEQY

J: TRBJ2-1
V: TRBV9
CDR3: ASSVSPSRIDNEQF

J: TRBJ2-5
V: TRBV11-2
CDR3: ASSLMGQGQETQY

J: TRBJ1-6
V: TRBV11-2
CDR3: ASSALTGGFSPLH

J: TRBJ1-2
V: TRBV6-4
CDR3: ASRTSQGAGGYT

J: TRBJ1-6
V: TRBV4-2
CDR3: ASSHDPGQINSPLH

J: TRBJ1-4
V: TRBV5-1
CDR3: ASRGGTGRELLF

J: TRBJ1-2
V: TRBV21-1
CDR3: ASSIVQGAIYGYT

J: TRBJ2-7
V: TRBV25-1
CDR3: ASSRTGGEQY

J: TRBJ2-7
V: TRBV7-9
CDR3: ASSFGTGPYEQY

J: TRBJ2-1
V: TRBV7-9
CDR3: ASSTAGGRYNEQF